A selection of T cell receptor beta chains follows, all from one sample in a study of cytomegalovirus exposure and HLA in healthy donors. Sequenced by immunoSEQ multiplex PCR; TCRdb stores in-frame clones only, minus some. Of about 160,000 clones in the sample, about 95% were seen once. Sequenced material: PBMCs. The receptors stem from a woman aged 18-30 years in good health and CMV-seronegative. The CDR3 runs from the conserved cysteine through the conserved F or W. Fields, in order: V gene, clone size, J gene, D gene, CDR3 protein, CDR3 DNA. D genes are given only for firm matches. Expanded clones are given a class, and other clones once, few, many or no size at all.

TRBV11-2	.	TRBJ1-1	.	CASSLSGYRMNTEAFF	TGTGCCAGCAGTTTAAGTGGGTACAGGATGAACACTGAAGCTTTCTTT
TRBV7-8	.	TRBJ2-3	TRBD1	CASSTQTGTGLITDTQYF	TGTGCCAGCAGCACCCAAACCGGGACAGGGCTAATCACAGATACGCAGTATTTT
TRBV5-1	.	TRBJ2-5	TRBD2	CASSLVLGSGEVETQYF	TGCGCCAGCAGCTTGGTTTTAGGTAGCGGGGAAGTAGAGACCCAGTACTTC
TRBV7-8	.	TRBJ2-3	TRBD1	CASSPGTGPDTQYF	TGTGCCAGCAGCCCAGGGACAGGCCCGGATACGCAGTATTTT
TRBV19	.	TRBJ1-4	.	CASQRGGNEKLFF	TGTGCCAGTCAGCGTGGAGGGAATGAAAAACTGTTTTTT
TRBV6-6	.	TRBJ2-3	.	CASSSSTDTQYF	TGTGCCAGCAGTTCTAGCACAGATACGCAGTATTTT
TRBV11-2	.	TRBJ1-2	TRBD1	CASSLRRGQGAYGYTF	TGTGCCAGCAGCTTAAGACGGGGACAGGGGGCCTATGGCTACACCTTC
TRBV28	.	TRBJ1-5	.	CASSLMPAGFVKFQHF	TGTGCCAGCAGTTTAATGCCCGCAGGGTTCGTCAAATTTCAGCATTTT
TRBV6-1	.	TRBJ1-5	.	CASSVRGGFDQPQHF	TGTGCCAGCAGTGTAAGGGGTGGGTTTGATCAGCCCCAGCATTTT
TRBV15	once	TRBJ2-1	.	CATSFSSVTSNEQFF	TGTGCCACCAGCTTCTCTAGCGTAACCTCCAATGAGCAGTTCTTC
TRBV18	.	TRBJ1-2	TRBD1	CASSRETGNNNYGYTF	TGTGCCAGCTCACGGGAGACAGGGAATAATAACTATGGCTACACCTTC
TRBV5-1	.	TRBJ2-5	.	CASKDSQETQYF	TGCGCCAGCAAGGACAGTCAAGAGACCCAGTACTTC
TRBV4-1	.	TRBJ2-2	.	CASSQAGGANTGELFF	TGCGCCAGCAGCCAAGCGGGCGGGGCGAACACCGGGGAGCTGTTTTTT
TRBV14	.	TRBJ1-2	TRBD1	CASSLGQGANGYTF	TGTGCCAGCAGCCTCGGACAGGGGGCGAATGGCTACACCTTC
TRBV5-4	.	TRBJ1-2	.	CASSLATGRGGYTF	TGTGCCAGCAGCTTGGCCACGGGCCGGGGTGGCTACACCTTC
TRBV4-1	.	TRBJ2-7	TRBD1	CASSQEGTVTYF	TGCGCCAGCAGCCAAGAAGGGACAGTCACGTACTTC
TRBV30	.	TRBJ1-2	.	CAWKWSRGGAYGYTF	TGTGCCTGGAAATGGAGTAGAGGGGGGGCTTATGGCTACACCTTC
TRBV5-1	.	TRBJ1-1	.	CASSLDRVNTEAFF	TGCGCCAGCAGCTTGGACAGGGTGAACACTGAAGCTTTCTTT
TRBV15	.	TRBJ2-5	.	CATSRDQGEQETQYF	TGTGCCACCAGCAGAGATCAGGGCGAGCAAGAGACCCAGTACTTC
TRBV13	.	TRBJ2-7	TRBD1	CASSSGQDTEQYF	TGTGCCAGCAGCTCAGGACAGGACACAGAGCAGTACTTC
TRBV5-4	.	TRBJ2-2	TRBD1	CASRAGTGGTGELFF	TGTGCCAGCAGGGCCGGGACAGGGGGGACCGGGGAGCTGTTTTTT
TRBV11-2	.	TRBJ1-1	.	CASSLDGGGTEAFF	TGTGCCAGCAGCTTAGACGGGGGGGGAACTGAAGCTTTCTTT
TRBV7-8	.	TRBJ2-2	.	CASSSGAIANTGELFF	TGTGCCAGCAGCTCTGGGGCCATCGCGAACACCGGGGAGCTGTTTTTT
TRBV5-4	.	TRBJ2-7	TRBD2	CASSSGTTYEQYF	TGTGCCAGCAGCTCCGGGACTACCTACGAGCAGTACTTC
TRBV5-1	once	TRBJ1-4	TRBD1	CASSRGTDNEKLFF	TGCGCCAGCAGCCGGGGGACAGACAATGAAAAACTGTTTTTT
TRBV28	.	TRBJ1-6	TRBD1	CASSLDRESPLHF	TGTGCCAGCAGCCTCGACAGGGAGTCACCCCTCCACTTT
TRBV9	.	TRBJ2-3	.	CASSVGWTGDTQYF	TGTGCCAGCAGCGTAGGTTGGACGGGGGATACGCAGTATTTT
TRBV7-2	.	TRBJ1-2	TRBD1	CASSLLGQYDGYTF	TGTGCCAGCAGCCTTCTGGGACAGTACGATGGCTACACCTTC
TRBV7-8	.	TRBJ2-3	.	CASSLWEGTGLTDTQYF	TGTGCCAGCAGCTTATGGGAGGGGACAGGTTTGACAGATACGCAGTATTTT
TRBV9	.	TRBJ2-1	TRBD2	CASSVTRGGHSYNEQFF	TGTGCCAGCAGCGTAACCCGCGGGGGTCACTCCTACAATGAGCAGTTCTTC
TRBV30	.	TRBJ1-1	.	CAWRTQGFTEAFF	TGTGCCTGGAGAACCCAGGGTTTCACTGAAGCTTTCTTT
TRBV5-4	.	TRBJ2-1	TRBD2	CASSHAGRGGGAREQFF	TGTGCCAGCAGCCATGCTGGGCGTGGCGGGGGGGCAAGGGAGCAGTTCTTC
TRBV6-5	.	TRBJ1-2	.	CASRQGGGVYGYTF	TGTGCCAGCAGACAAGGTGGAGGGGTCTATGGCTACACCTTC
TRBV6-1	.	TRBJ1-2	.	CASTRGLLYGYTF	TGTGCCAGCACCCGGGGACTTCTTTATGGCTACACCTTC
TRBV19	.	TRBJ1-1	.	CASSIGELNTEAFF	TGTGCCAGTAGTATTGGGGAGCTGAACACTGAAGCTTTCTTT
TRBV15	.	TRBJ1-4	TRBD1	CATSGRQGAYEKLFF	TGTGCCACCAGCGGAAGACAGGGGGCTTATGAAAAACTGTTTTTT
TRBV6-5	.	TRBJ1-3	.	CASSYSGGTGNTIYF	TGTGCCAGCAGTTACTCAGGAGGTACTGGAAACACCATATATTTT
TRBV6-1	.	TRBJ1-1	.	CASSDWLNTEAFF	TGTGCCAGCAGTGACTGGCTCAACACTGAAGCTTTCTTT
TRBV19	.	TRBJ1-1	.	CASSIDGSSGTEAFF	TGTGCCAGTAGTATAGACGGCAGTTCGGGAACTGAAGCTTTCTTT
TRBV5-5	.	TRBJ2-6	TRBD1	CASSPRQGQGSGANVLTF	TGTGCCAGCAGCCCAAGACAGGGTCAGGGGTCTGGGGCCAACGTCCTGACTTTC
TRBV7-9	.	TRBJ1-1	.	CASSSGIGNTEAFF	TGTGCCAGCAGCTCCGGTATTGGGAACACTGAAGCTTTCTTT
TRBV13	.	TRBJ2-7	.	CASSLGGGPPEDEQYF	TGTGCCAGCAGCTTGGGAGGGGGACCCCCCGAGGACGAGCAGTACTTC
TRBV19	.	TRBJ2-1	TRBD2	CASSETSGGSNEQFF	TGTGCCAGTAGTGAGACTAGCGGGGGGTCCAATGAGCAGTTCTTC
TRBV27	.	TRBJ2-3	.	CASSPGNTDTQYF	TGTGCCAGCAGTCCAGGAAACACAGATACGCAGTATTTT
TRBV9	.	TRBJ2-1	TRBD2	CASSAQRGVNEQFF	TGTGCCAGCAGCGCTCAGCGGGGAGTGAATGAGCAGTTCTTC
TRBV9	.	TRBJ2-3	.	CASRRGSSTDTQYF	TGTGCCAGCAGGCGAGGGTCTAGCACAGATACGCAGTATTTT
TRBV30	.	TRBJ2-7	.	CAWRGAGSGYEQYF	TGTGCCTGGAGGGGGGCAGGGTCCGGCTACGAGCAGTACTTC
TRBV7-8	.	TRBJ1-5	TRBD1	CASSLFTGEEGNQPQHF	TGTGCCAGCAGCCTCTTTACAGGGGAGGAAGGCAATCAGCCCCAGCATTTT
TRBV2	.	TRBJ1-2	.	CASSDDRGDYGYTF	TGTGCCAGCAGTGATGACCGGGGGGACTATGGCTACACCTTC
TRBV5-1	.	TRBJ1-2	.	CASSLLADYGYTF	TGCGCCAGCAGCTTGTTGGCAGACTATGGCTACACCTTC
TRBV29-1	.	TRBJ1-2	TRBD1	CSVGTVYGYTF	TGCAGCGTGGGGACAGTCTATGGCTACACCTTC
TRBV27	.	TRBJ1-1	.	CASSLLAALNTEAFF	TGTGCCAGCAGTTTACTGGCTGCTTTGAACACTGAAGCTTTCTTT
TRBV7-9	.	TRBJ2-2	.	CASSTLGDNNGELFF	TGTGCCAGCAGCACATTAGGGGACAACAACGGGGAGCTGTTTTTT
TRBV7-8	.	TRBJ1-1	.	CASSSMNTEAFF	TGTGCCAGCAGCTCAATGAACACTGAAGCTTTCTTT
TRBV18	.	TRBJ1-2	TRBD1	CASSPQRDRTNYGYTF	TGTGCCAGCTCACCACAAAGGGACAGAACTAACTATGGCTACACCTTC
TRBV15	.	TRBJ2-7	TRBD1	CATSRATGDLFHEQYF	TGTGCCACCAGCAGAGCTACAGGGGATCTGTTCCACGAGCAGTACTTC
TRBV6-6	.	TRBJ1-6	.	CASSPGQFNSPLHF	TGTGCCAGCAGTCCAGGACAGTTTAATTCACCCCTCCACTTT
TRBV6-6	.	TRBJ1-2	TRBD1	CASRSGQGARYGYTF	TGTGCCAGCAGGTCCGGACAGGGGGCGCGATATGGCTACACCTTC
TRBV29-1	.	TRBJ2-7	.	CSVVNSGYEQYF	TGCAGCGTTGTCAACTCGGGATACGAGCAGTACTTC
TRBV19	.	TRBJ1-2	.	CASSIGLDRSYTF	TGTGCCAGTAGTATCGGGCTCGACAGGTCCTACACCTTC